This TCR beta chain emerged from a study of T cell repertoires and HLA-DP antigens. Study-level results: Responder cells were total CD4+ cells with a HeLa antigen-presenting system.

Trimming removed 8 bases from V and 0 bases from J, with 10 bases in between. The CDR3 has 13 residues. Germline values: CDR1 SGHAT, CDR2 FQDESV (reference sequence). This clone turned up a few times. The antigen remains unidentified. Negative selection yielded untouched CD4+ T cells of average about 98% purity. Profiling relied on immunoSEQ multiplex PCR, and the TCRdb table lists in-frame clones only, not all of them. The table includes about 89,000 clones, more than 75% detected once. The chain employs TRBV11-1 and TRBJ1-1; the D gene is possibly TRBD1 (5 bases). The material sequenced was CD4+ T cells from PBMCs. The clonotype was recovered from a man in his fifties in good health and CMV-seronegative. The CDR3: CASDGGMNTEAFF. CDR3 nucleotides: TGTGCCAGCGACGGGGGAATGAACACTGAAGCTTTCTTT.